This T cell receptor (beta chain) was identified in a study of CD8 T cells in ankylosing spondylitis. Points from the study as a whole: A motif of roughly 8 highly homologous TCR beta variants was seen as apparently characteristic of ankylosing spondylitis blood.

TCRdb independently ran MiXCR on the 5' RACE reads; one entry per CDR3 protein. The sample contains around 890,000 distinct CDR3 sequences, about 11% of which appear only once. This clonotype occurred many times. Its antigen is as yet unknown. The CDR3 is 14 amino acids. From germline, CDR1 is SQVTM and CDR2 ANQGSEA. V was clipped by 0 bases and J by 5 bases, with 12 bases between them. The V gene is TRBV29-1, the J gene TRBJ2-3; weak D call: TRBD2 (6 bases). The specimen sequenced was blood, either unsorted or a sorted T cell fraction (not recorded which). The TCR was taken from a male donor with ankylosing spondylitis. The CDR3 spells CSVEEAGMEDTQYF. In nucleotides, the CDR3 is TGCAGCGTTGAAGAGGCGGGGATGGAAGATACGCAGTATTTT.